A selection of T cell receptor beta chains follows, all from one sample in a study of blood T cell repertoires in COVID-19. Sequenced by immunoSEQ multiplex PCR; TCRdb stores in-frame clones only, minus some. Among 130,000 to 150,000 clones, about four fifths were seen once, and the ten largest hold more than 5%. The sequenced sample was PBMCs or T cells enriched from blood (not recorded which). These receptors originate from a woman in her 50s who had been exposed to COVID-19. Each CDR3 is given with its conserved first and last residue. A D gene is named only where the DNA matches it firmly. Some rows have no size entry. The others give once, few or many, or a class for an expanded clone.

TGTGCCATCAGTGAAGGACAGTCCAGTAATTCACCCCTCCACTTT | CAISEGQSSNSPLHF | TRBJ1-6 | . | . | TRBV10-3
TGTGCCAGCAGCCCTGGTCCCCGGACTAGCTGGGGCCACGTAGATGAGCAGTTCTTC | CASSPGPRTSWGHVDEQFF | TRBJ2-1 | TRBD2 | . | TRBV5-4
TGCGCCACCGAGGGCGCGGAAGCGGAGCAGTACTTC | CATEGAEAEQYF | TRBJ2-7 | . | . | TRBV10-2
TGTGCCAGCAGCTCCTCAGCGGGAGGAGAGGAGAGTCACCGAAATGAGCAGTTCTTC | CASSSSAGGEESHRNEQFF | TRBJ2-1 | TRBD2 | . | TRBV9
TGTGCCAGCAGTCGAGCACCGGGACAGGGGAATTCACCCCTCCACTTT | CASSRAPGQGNSPLHF | TRBJ1-6 | TRBD1 | . | TRBV6-6
TGTGCCAGTAGTTCGAGCGGGCCAGGGTACAATGAGCAGTTCTTC | CASSSSGPGYNEQFF | TRBJ2-1 | . | many | TRBV19
TGTGCCAGCTCACCGGGACAGGGGGGAGTAGGTTCACCCCTCCACTTT | CASSPGQGGVGSPLHF | TRBJ1-6 | TRBD1 | . | TRBV18
TGTGCCAGCAGCTTAGAGGGGACTGGAGACACTGAAGCTTTCTTT | CASSLEGTGDTEAFF | TRBJ1-1 | . | . | TRBV7-9
TGTGCCAGCAGCCCGGACAGGAGCAATCAGCCCCAGCATTTT | CASSPDRSNQPQHF | TRBJ1-5 | TRBD1 | . | TRBV2
TGTGCCAGCTCACCATACTGGGGGCCCTACGAGCAGTACTTC | CASSPYWGPYEQYF | TRBJ2-7 | . | . | TRBV18
TGCAGCGTTAGGGCGGAGGGTAACTATGGCTACACCTTC | CSVRAEGNYGYTF | TRBJ1-2 | . | few | TRBV29-1
TGTGCCAGCAGCTTATTTCCAGGGCGCTCTGGAAACACCATATATTTT | CASSLFPGRSGNTIYF | TRBJ1-3 | . | . | TRBV7-2
TGTGCCAGCAGCCCCACGGGACAGGGATTCCATGAGCAGTTCTTC | CASSPTGQGFHEQFF | TRBJ2-1 | TRBD1 | once | TRBV6-4
TGTGCCAGCAGCTCACAGGGGGGTGTTGAAAAACTGTTTTTT | CASSSQGGVEKLFF | TRBJ1-4 | TRBD1 | few | TRBV7-8
TGTGCCAGCAGTGACTCACAGGGGCCGCAGGGCTCTCAGCCCCAGCATTTT | CASSDSQGPQGSQPQHF | TRBJ1-5 | TRBD1 | medium-sized | TRBV25-1
TGTGCTAGTGGTTTGTCGGGGAGGGGCGATGAGCAGTTCTTC | CASGLSGRGDEQFF | TRBJ2-1 | TRBD2 | many | TRBV12-5
TGTGCCAGCAGACCGAGACAGGGGAGCTCCTACGAGCAGTACTTC | CASRPRQGSSYEQYF | TRBJ2-7 | TRBD1 | . | TRBV7-2
TGTGCCAGCAGCACTGCGGCACGAGGGTACGAGCAGTACTTC | CASSTAARGYEQYF | TRBJ2-7 | . | . | TRBV3-1/TRBV3-2
TGTGCCAGTAGTATTTTTAACAGCGGGGGGGAGACCCAGTACTTC | CASSIFNSGGETQYF | TRBJ2-5 | TRBD2 | . | TRBV19
TGCGCCAGCAGCCTAGGGGGGGGCGCGGATACGCAGTATTTT | CASSLGGGADTQYF | TRBJ2-3 | . | . | TRBV4-3
TGTGCCAGCAGTGAGGAGGTAGGGACTGAAGCTTTCTTT | CASSEEVGTEAFF | TRBJ1-1 | . | once | TRBV2
TGCGCCAGCAGTGTGACAGCCAATCAGCCCCAGCATTTT | CASSVTANQPQHF | TRBJ1-5 | . | . | TRBV10-2
TGTGCCAGCAGCATGGGACACTCCCCCGGGTATGGCTACACCTTC | CASSMGHSPGYGYTF | TRBJ1-2 | . | . | TRBV9
TGTGCCAGCAGTTTATTGGGACAGGGGACTAATGAGCAGTTCTTC | CASSLLGQGTNEQFF | TRBJ2-1 | TRBD1 | . | TRBV28
TGTGCCAGCAGTCGGACAGGGGGCTGGGGCTACACCTTC | CASSRTGGWGYTF | TRBJ1-2 | TRBD1 | once | TRBV12-3/TRBV12-4
TGTGCCAGCAGCTCCACAGGGAACACTGAAGCTTTCTTT | CASSSTGNTEAFF | TRBJ1-1 | . | once | TRBV3-1/TRBV3-2
TGTGCCAGCAGCTTAGGTGTAAAAGAGACCCAGTACTTC | CASSLGVKETQYF | TRBJ2-5 | . | . | TRBV7-8
TGTGCCAGCAGCAGCAGACAGGGGGCGTCTGGAAACACCATATATTTT | CASSSRQGASGNTIYF | TRBJ1-3 | TRBD1 | . | TRBV9
TGTGCCTGGAGTGGCCGGACAGGGGGTAATGAAAAACTGTTTTTT | CAWSGRTGGNEKLFF | TRBJ1-4 | TRBD1 | . | TRBV30
TGTGCCAGCAGTTTGGGGACTCCCGAGCAGTACTTC | CASSLGTPEQYF | TRBJ2-7 | . | . | TRBV12-3/TRBV12-4
TGTGCCAGCGCTCGGACAGTTAGCAATCAGCCCCAGCATTTT | CASARTVSNQPQHF | TRBJ1-5 | . | . | TRBV19
TGTGCCAGCAGCGCGGGACTTCTTAACTGGAATTCACCCCTCCACTTT | CASSAGLLNWNSPLHF | TRBJ1-6 | . | . | TRBV27
TGTGCCACCAGCAGCATGGTCGGGGAGCAGTTCTTC | CATSSMVGEQFF | TRBJ2-1 | . | . | TRBV15
TGTGCCTGGATGGGGGGGGCCAATCAGCCCCAGCATTTT | CAWMGGANQPQHF | TRBJ1-5 | . | . | TRBV30
TGCAGCGTTGGAGGGAGCAATCAGCCCCAGCATTTT | CSVGGSNQPQHF | TRBJ1-5 | . | . | TRBV29-1
TGCGCCAGCAGCCAAGTAGGGACTTCGCAAGAGACCCAGTACTTC | CASSQVGTSQETQYF | TRBJ2-5 | . | . | TRBV4-1
TGTGCCAGTAGTATGTCCAGGGCGAACACTGAAGCTTTCTTT | CASSMSRANTEAFF | TRBJ1-1 | . | . | TRBV19
TGTGCCAGCAGCTTAGCGCACACAGTGAACACTGAAGCTTTCTTT | CASSLAHTVNTEAFF | TRBJ1-1 | . | . | TRBV7-2
TGTGCCAGCAGCCTTGGACTAGCGGGCCGGTACCAAGAGACCCAGTACTTC | CASSLGLAGRYQETQYF | TRBJ2-5 | TRBD2 | few | TRBV7-8
TGTGCCAGTCAGACTATCGATGAGCAGTTCTTC | CASQTIDEQFF | TRBJ2-1 | . | . | TRBV6-5
TGCGCCAGCAGCTTCGGGGGCCAAGAGACCCAGTACTTC | CASSFGGQETQYF | TRBJ2-5 | . | . | TRBV5-1
TGTGCCAGCTCAGTCTCCGGGACAGGAAACACCATATATTTT | CASSVSGTGNTIYF | TRBJ1-3 | . | . | TRBV18
TGTGCTAGTGGTTTGCCCCAGGGGGCTAACACTGAAGCTTTCTTT | CASGLPQGANTEAFF | TRBJ1-1 | TRBD1 | . | TRBV12-5
TGTGCCAGTAGTATCACAGGGGCCCAGGGGGGCTACACCTTC | CASSITGAQGGYTF | TRBJ1-2 | TRBD1 | . | TRBV19
TGTGCCAGCACCCCTACTCCGGGGGGGCCGACCACCGGGGAGCTGTTTTTT | CASTPTPGGPTTGELFF | TRBJ2-2 | TRBD2 | . | TRBV6-2/TRBV6-3
TGTGCCAGCAGCCAAGAGCCGGGACTAGCATACAATGAGCAGTTCTTC | CASSQEPGLAYNEQFF | TRBJ2-1 | TRBD2 | . | TRBV4-2
TGTGCCTGGAGCGGGGACAGTTCACAGCCCCAGCATTTT | CAWSGDSSQPQHF | TRBJ1-5 | TRBD1 | . | TRBV30
TGTGCCAGCAGCTTACTAACAGGGTTCGGTCCTGGAAACACCATATATTTT | CASSLLTGFGPGNTIYF | TRBJ1-3 | . | . | TRBV7-2